One and the same sample provided the 21 T cell receptor beta chains below, sequenced in a study of CD8 T cells in ankylosing spondylitis. These receptors have no known antigen. General observations from the study: Seemingly distinctive of ankylosing spondylitis blood was a TCR beta motif formed by eight highly homologous variants.

TCRdb used MiXCR to reprocess the 5' RACE reads, holding one entry per CDR3 protein. Of 450,000 to 550,000 distinct CDR3 sequences in the sample, less than 6% were seen once. The specimen sequenced was blood, either unsorted or a sorted T cell fraction (not recorded which). These TCRs come from a male donor with ankylosing spondylitis.

This clonotype was detected many times. This chain connects TRBV18 to TRBJ2-4, with TRBD1 matching over 9 bases. This CDR3 has 15 amino acids. Germline V CDR1 and CDR2: KGHSH, LQKENI. J lost 4 bases, V lost 6 bases, and 7 bases had no gene match. The CDR3 spells CASSAAGTGKNIQYF. Here the CDR3 DNA reads TGTGCCAGCTCGGCAGCCGGGACAGGGAAAAACATTCAGTACTTC.

This clonotype was counted at least ten times. The V and J genes are TRBV20-1 and TRBJ2-1; no definite D call. The ends were cut back, 3 bases at V and 4 bases at J, with 10 bases in the middle. The CDR3 consists of 13 residues. In germline, CDR1 is DFQATT, CDR2 SNEGSKA (reference sequence). CDR3 sequence (DNA): TGCAGTGCTAGTACACTGGGGTACAATGAGCAGTTCTTC. Amino acid sequence: CSASTLGYNEQFF.

Many counts were recorded for this clonotype. The V gene is TRBV6-2 or TRBV6-3, the J gene TRBJ2-1, with TRBD1 identical over 7 bases. Losses at the gene ends were 2 bases for V and 4 bases for J; bases not matched to a gene: 5. CDR3 length equals 15 residues. Germline V gene lookup returns CDR1 MNHEY and CDR2 SVGEGT. The CDR3 sequence: CASSYPTGRYNEQFF. The CDR3 nucleotides read TGTGCCAGCAGTTACCCGACAGGGCGTTACAATGAGCAGTTCTTC.

In this sample, this clonotype turned up many times. The genes are TRBV10-3 and TRBJ2-3, with D uncertain. Germline V gene lookup returns CDR1 ENHRY and CDR2 SYGVKD. The ends were cut back, 1 base at V and 7 bases at J, with 9 bases in the middle. The CDR3 has 13 residues. Here the CDR3 reads CAISELRANTQYF. CDR3 DNA: TGTGCCATCAGTGAGTTGCGAGCTAATACGCAGTATTTT.

This clonotype was counted at least ten times. This chain joins TRBV7-9 and TRBJ2-2, with a tentative D call TRBD1 (6 bases). Germline V gene lookup returns CDR1 SEHNR and CDR2 FQNEAQ (reference sequence). V dropped 10 bases and J dropped 3 bases, with 12 bases sitting between them. This CDR3 is 13 amino acids long. The CDR3 DNA follows: TGTGCCACTCGCAGGGGAGACACCGGGGAGCTGTTTTTT. Amino acids: CATRRGDTGELFF.

This clonotype was recorded many times. The V call is TRBV12-3 or TRBV12-4, the J call TRBJ2-7; 8 bases are a match to TRBD1. The CDR3 length is 15 residues. The V gene end was trimmed by 2 bases and the J gene end by 6 bases; junction bases not matched to a gene: 9. The CDR3 DNA is TGTGCCAGCAGTTTAAGGCAGGGGGCAACGGGCGAGCAGTACTTC. As protein: CASSLRQGATGEQYF.

This clonotype was found many times. The genes are TRBV29-1 and TRBJ2-3; 8 bases map to TRBD2. The CDR3 is 15 residues long. V shed 4 bases, J shed 0 bases, and the junction held 6 bases outside the gene matches. Germline CDR1 reads SQVTM; CDR2 reads ANQGSEA. The CDR3 protein is CSVVGGRKSTDTQYF. The CDR3 DNA is TGCAGCGTTGTGGGCGGGAGGAAAAGCACAGATACGCAGTATTTT.

This clonotype has only a few counts. The chain couples TRBV2 to TRBJ1-6; no firm D call. Trimming took 7 bases from V and 8 from J, leaving 12 bases between them. Germline CDR1 SNHLY, CDR2 FYNNEI. The CDR3 is 13 residues long. The CDR3 nucleotides are TGTGCCAGCAACCGAGGTTGGGATTCACCCCTCCACTTT. As protein: CASNRGWDSPLHF. Complete variable domain (other parts from reference TRBV2 and TRBJ1-6): EPEVTQTPSHQVTQMGQEVILRCVPISNHLYFYWYRQILGQKVEFLVSFYNNEISEKSEIFDDQFSVERPDGSNFTLKIRSTKLEDSAMYFCASNRGWDSPLHFGNGTRLTVT.

This clonotype showed up many times. The genes are TRBV6-4 and TRBJ2-3; TRBD2 matches at 7 bases. The V and J ends lost 6 bases and 2 bases, in that order; junction bases with no gene match: 5. CDR3 length: 14 amino acids. Looked up from germline, CDR1 is MRHNA and CDR2 is SNTAGT. CDR3 bases: TGTGCCAGCAGAGCGGGACTATACACAGATACGCAGTATTTT. It codes for CASRAGLYTDTQYF.

This clonotype was observed many times. The rearrangement joins TRBV9 to TRBJ2-7; possibly TRBD2 for D (5 bases). CDR1 is SGDLS, CDR2 YYNGEE, per germline. The CDR3 is 15 residues long. Trimming left V 0 bases short and J 0 bases short, with 10 bases between. This CDR3 is CASSVGERSSYEQYF. The CDR3 nucleotides read TGTGCCAGCAGCGTAGGCGAGCGGAGCTCCTACGAGCAGTACTTC.

V gene TRBV3-1 combines with J gene TRBJ2-7; tentatively, D is TRBD1 (8 bases). This CDR3 is 15 amino acids long. Trimming pared 5 bases from V and 3 bases from J, leaving 17 bases between. The germline V gene has CDR1 LGHDT and CDR2 YNNKEL (reference sequence). The CDR3 region is CASSLQGGFVYEQYF. In DNA, the CDR3 is TGTGCCAGCAGCTTACAGGGGGGGTTTGTCTACGAGCAGTACTTC.

This clonotype occurred a few times. The chain recombines TRBV6-1 with TRBJ2-2; 9 bases fit TRBD1. This CDR3 contains 15 residues. The ends lost 5 bases at V and 4 bases at J; junction bases unmatched: 5. CDR1 is MNHNS and CDR2 is SASEGT in the germline V gene. The CDR3 spells CASSPQGASTGELFF. The CDR3 bases are TGTGCCAGCAGTCCACAGGGGGCGAGCACCGGGGAGCTGTTTTTT.

Remarks on this clonotype: This may be a read error: a much more frequent sequence differs by one nucleotide. Because the CDR3 is missing its conserved closing phenylalanine or tryptophan, this is likely a read error. V is TRBV7-3 and J is TRBJ2-3; D not resolved. Trimming pared 6 bases from V and 2 bases from J, leaving 9 bases between. Germline-derived CDR1 and CDR2 are SGHTA and FQGTGA. CDR3 size: 13 residues. CDR3 sequence: CASRRGPTDTQYL. The CDR3 DNA is TGTGCCAGCAGACGCGGACCCACAGATACGCAGTATTTA.

This clonotype was found many times. The chain has TRBV29-1 and TRBJ2-5, with D perhaps given as TRBD1 or TRBD2 (5 bases each). This CDR3 contains 14 residues. Deletions cut 7 bases from V and 3 bases from J, with 18 bases between. Germline CDR1 is SQVTM and CDR2 is ANQGSEA. The CDR3 region is CSAPTSGAEETQYF. The CDR3 DNA reads TGCAGCGCCCCAACTTCCGGGGCCGAAGAGACCCAGTACTTC.

This clonotype was seen many times. V gene TRBV29-1 combines with J gene TRBJ1-1; no firm D call. Trimming shortened V by 7 bases and J by 6 bases, and 15 bases separated the two germline ends. CDR3 length equals 12 residues. Germline V lookup: CDR1 SQVTM, CDR2 ANQGSEA. Here the CDR3 DNA reads TGCAGCGGGGAGCGGGCGAATGCTGAAGCTTTCTTT. Protein product: CSGERANAEAFF.

At least ten counts were recorded for this clonotype. The chain recombines TRBV12-3 or TRBV12-4 with TRBJ2-3, with D hard to call. The ends were cut back, 5 bases at V and 5 bases at J, with 11 bases in the middle. CDR3 length: 13 amino acids. Here the CDR3 reads CASSPLIRDTQYF. CDR3 in DNA: TGTGCCAGCAGTCCCCTAATAAGAGATACGCAGTATTTT.

This clonotype was counted at least ten times. Here the CDR3 DNA reads TGCAGTGCTCGGAGAGGTTATAACACCGGGGAGCTGTTTTTT. Translated: CSARRGYNTGELFF. The chain uses TRBV20-1 and TRBJ2-2; D remains ambiguous. Germline CDR1 DFQATT, CDR2 SNEGSKA (reference sequence). This CDR3 has 14 amino acids. Trimming removed 5 bases at V and 2 bases at J, with 12 bases between.

The table lists this clonotype with a few counts. The V and J genes are TRBV5-5 and TRBJ2-7; the match to TRBD1 covers 8 bases. This CDR3 is built from 15 residues. Trimming removed 2 bases from V and 4 bases from J; junction bases left unmatched: 8. Germline V gives CDR1 SGHKS, CDR2 YYEKEE (reference sequence). The CDR3 nucleotides are TGTGCCAGCAGCTTACCGGGACAGGAGAAGTACGAGCAGTACTTC. The encoded protein is CASSLPGQEKYEQYF. Based on the CDR3 plus reference TRBV5-5 and TRBJ2-7, the full variable domain is DAGVTQSPTHLIKTRGQQVTLRCSPISGHKSVSWYQQVLGQGPQFIFQYYEKEERGRGNFPDRFSARQFPNYSSELNVNALLLGDSALYLCASSLPGQEKYEQYFGPGTRLTVT.

This clonotype was detected ten times or more. This chain links TRBV7-9 with TRBJ1-1; D may be TRBD1 (5 bases). The V gene lost 5 bases and the J gene lost 1 base, with 17 bases spanning the gap. The CDR3 is made up of 16 amino acids. Germline-derived CDR1 and CDR2 are SEHNR and FQNEAQ (reference sequence). The CDR3 coding sequence is TGTGCCAGCAGCCCCGAGCCGGACACCCAGAACACTGAAGCTTTCTTT. As protein: CASSPEPDTQNTEAFF.

This clonotype was counted ten times or more. This chain joins TRBV6-5 and TRBJ2-7, with D perhaps assigned TRBD1 or TRBD2 (6 bases each). CDR1 MNHEY and CDR2 SVGAGI come from the germline V gene. CDR3 size: 15 residues. Trimming cost V 4 bases and J 1 base, with 14 bases left between them. The CDR3 nucleotides are TGTGCCAGCAGTTCCGCATCGGGGGCTTCCTACGAGCAGTACTTC. This codes for CASSSASGASYEQYF.

In this sample, this clonotype turned up many times. The chain couples TRBV6-2 or TRBV6-3 to TRBJ2-1; 7 positions agree with TRBD2. The CDR3 consists of 12 residues. Germline-derived CDR1 and CDR2 are MNHEY and SVGEGT. V lost 6 bases to trimming and J lost 13 bases; unmatched junction nucleotides: 9. CDR3 DNA sequence: TGTGCCAGCAGCCGTCCGGGGGGTCTTCAGTTCTTC. Translating it yields CASSRPGGLQFF.